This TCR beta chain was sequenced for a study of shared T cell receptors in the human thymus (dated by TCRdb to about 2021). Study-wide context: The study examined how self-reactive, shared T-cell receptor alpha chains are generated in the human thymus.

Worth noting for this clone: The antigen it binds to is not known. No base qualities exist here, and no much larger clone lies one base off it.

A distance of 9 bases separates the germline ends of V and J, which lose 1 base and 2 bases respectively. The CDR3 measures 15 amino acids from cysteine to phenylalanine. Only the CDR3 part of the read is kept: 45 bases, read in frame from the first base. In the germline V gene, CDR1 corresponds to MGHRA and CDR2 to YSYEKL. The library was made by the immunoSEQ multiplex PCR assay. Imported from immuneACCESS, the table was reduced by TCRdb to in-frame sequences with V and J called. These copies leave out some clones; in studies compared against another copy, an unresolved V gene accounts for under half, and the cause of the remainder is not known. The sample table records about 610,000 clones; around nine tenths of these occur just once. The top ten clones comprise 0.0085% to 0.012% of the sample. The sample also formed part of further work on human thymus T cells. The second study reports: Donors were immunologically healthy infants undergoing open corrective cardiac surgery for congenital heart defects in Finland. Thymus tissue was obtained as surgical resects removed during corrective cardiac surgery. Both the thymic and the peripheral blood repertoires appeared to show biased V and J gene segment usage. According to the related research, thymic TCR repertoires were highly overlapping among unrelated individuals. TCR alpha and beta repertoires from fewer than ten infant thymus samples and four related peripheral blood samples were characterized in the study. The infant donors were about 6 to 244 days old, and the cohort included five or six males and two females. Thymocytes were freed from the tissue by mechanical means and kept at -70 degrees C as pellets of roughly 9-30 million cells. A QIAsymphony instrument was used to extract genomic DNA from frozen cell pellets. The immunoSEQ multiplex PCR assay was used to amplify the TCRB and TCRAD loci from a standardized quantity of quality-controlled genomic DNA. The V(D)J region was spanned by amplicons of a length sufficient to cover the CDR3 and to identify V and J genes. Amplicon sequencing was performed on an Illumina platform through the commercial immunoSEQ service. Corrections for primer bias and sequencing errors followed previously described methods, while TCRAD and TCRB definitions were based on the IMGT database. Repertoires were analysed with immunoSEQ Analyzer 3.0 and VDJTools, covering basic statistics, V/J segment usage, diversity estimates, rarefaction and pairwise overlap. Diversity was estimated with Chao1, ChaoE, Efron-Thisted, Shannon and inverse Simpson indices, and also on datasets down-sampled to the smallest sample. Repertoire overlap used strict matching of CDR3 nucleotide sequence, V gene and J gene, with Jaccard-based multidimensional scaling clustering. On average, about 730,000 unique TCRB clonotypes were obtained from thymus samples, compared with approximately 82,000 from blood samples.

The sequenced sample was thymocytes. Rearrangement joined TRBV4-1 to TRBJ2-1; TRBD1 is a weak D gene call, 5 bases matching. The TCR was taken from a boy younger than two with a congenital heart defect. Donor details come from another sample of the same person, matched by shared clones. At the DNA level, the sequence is TGCGCCAGCAGCCAAGGGACACCAGCCTACAATGAGCAGTTCTTC. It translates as CASSQGTPAYNEQFF.